These 32 T cell receptor beta chains originate from one sample sequenced in a study of blood T cell repertoires in COVID-19. Method: immunoSEQ multiplex PCR; TCRdb's copy keeps in-frame clones and lacks some. The sample lists roughly 430,000 clones, over 75% occurring once. The sample was PBMCs or T cells enriched from blood (not recorded which). Receptors originate from a woman aged 40 to 50 with acute COVID-19.

The gene calls are TRBV7-2 and TRBJ2-7; 8 bases line up with TRBD2. With 6 bases clipped from V and 3 bases from J, the junction kept 13 bases outside the gene matches. The CDR3 is 16 amino acids. Germline V gives CDR1 SGHTA, CDR2 FQGNSA. Here the CDR3 DNA reads TGTGCCAGCAGTCTGGGAGTTAGCGGGGCGAACTACGAGCAGTACTTC. Translated, it gives CASSLGVSGANYEQYF.

The chain is built from TRBV30 and TRBJ2-7, with a tentative D call TRBD1 (5 bases). In germline, CDR1 is GTSNPN, CDR2 SVGIG (reference sequence). V gave up 0 bases and J gave up 2 bases, with 14 bases separating them. The CDR3 length is 15 residues. CDR3 sequence reads: CAWSVWRQQTYEQYF. As DNA, the CDR3 is TGTGCCTGGAGTGTGTGGAGACAGCAAACCTACGAGCAGTACTTC.

This chain connects TRBV24-1 to TRBJ2-1; 7 nucleotides agree with TRBD1. V lost 2 bases and J lost 4; bases outside the gene matches: 7. Germline loops: CDR1 KGHDR, CDR2 SFDVKD. The CDR3 extends over 16 amino acids. DNA for the CDR3: TGTGCCACCAGTGATTATTCTAGCAGGGGGTACAATGAGCAGTTCTTC. Amino acid sequence: CATSDYSSRGYNEQFF.

V gene TRBV5-6 combines with J gene TRBJ1-2; D possibly corresponds to TRBD1 (6 bases). V was shortened by 5 bases and J by 3 bases, with 11 bases between the two germline ends. This CDR3 contains 13 residues. The germline CDR1 and CDR2 sequences are SGHDT and YYEEEE. In DNA, the CDR3 is TGTGCCAGCAGGCCGACAGGCTACTATGGCTACACCTTC. Residues: CASRPTGYYGYTF. Based on the CDR3 plus reference TRBV5-6 and TRBJ1-2, the full variable domain is DAGVTQSPTHLIKTRGQQVTLRCSPKSGHDTVSWYQQALGQGPQFIFQYYEEEERQRGNFPDRFSGHQFPNYSSELNVNALLLGDSALYLCASRPTGYYGYTFGSGTRLTVV.

This chain's CDR3 is CASSLGVWTEAFF. CDR3 sequence (DNA): TGTGCCAGCAGCTTAGGGGTTTGGACTGAAGCTTTCTTT. This chain links TRBV5-4 with TRBJ1-1, with a weak D call TRBD1 (5 bases). Germline CDR1 reads SGHNT; CDR2 reads YYREEE (reference sequence). The ends were cut back, 2 bases at V and 5 bases at J, with 10 bases in the middle. This CDR3 has 13 residues.

This chain uses TRBV2 with TRBJ2-3; TRBD1 aligns across 9 bases. The CDR3 extends over 16 amino acids. Germline CDR1 is SNHLY and CDR2 is FYNNEI. The V gene end was trimmed by 4 bases and the J gene end by 3 bases; junction bases not matched to a gene: 8. The CDR3 DNA follows: TGTGCCAGCAGTGCGGACAGGGGTTTGGCAACAGATACGCAGTATTTT. Its translation is CASSADRGLATDTQYF.

The V call is TRBV27, the J call TRBJ2-1; 11 bases match TRBD2. Trimming at V came to 6 bases and at J to 6 bases, leaving 7 bases not matched to a gene. Per the germline V gene, CDR1 is MNHEY and CDR2 is SMNVEV (reference sequence). The CDR3 has 15 residues. CDR3 sequence: CASSLAGGPGNEQFF. CDR3 nucleotides: TGTGCCAGCAGCTTAGCGGGGGGGCCGGGCAATGAGCAGTTCTTC.

This chain connects TRBV12-3 or TRBV12-4 to TRBJ1-1; the D gene is possibly TRBD1 (5 bases). V lost 11 bases to trimming and J lost 0 bases, with 13 bases between them. The CDR3 runs to 13 residues. CDR3 residues: CACRGRVNTEAFF. CDR3 sequence (DNA): TGTGCCTGCCGGGGGAGGGTGAACACTGAAGCTTTCTTT.

V is TRBV4-1 and J is TRBJ2-7; D is possibly TRBD1 (6 bases). The germline V gene has CDR1 MGHRA and CDR2 YSYEKL. CDR3 length: 15 residues. V lost 2 bases and J 4 bases, leaving 15 bases between the germline ends. The CDR3 DNA is TGCGCCAGCAGCCAACTGGACAGCCGAGGGTACGAGCAGTACTTC. Translated: CASSQLDSRGYEQYF.

This sequence joins TRBV5-1 and TRBJ2-3; D ambiguous. Germline V lookup: CDR1 SGHRS, CDR2 YFSETQ. Trimming shortened V by 0 bases and J by 2 bases, and 10 bases separated the two germline ends. The CDR3 consists of 15 residues. CDR3 DNA sequence: TGCGCCAGCAGCTTGGACACCTCTTACACAGATACGCAGTATTTT. Residues: CASSLDTSYTDTQYF.

This clone is a singleton in its sample. This chain joins TRBV5-6 and TRBJ2-7; TRBD1 matches 7 bases. This CDR3 has 16 amino acids. Germline V gives CDR1 SGHDT, CDR2 YYEEEE. V shed 0 bases, J shed 0 bases, and the junction held 6 bases outside the gene matches. CDR3 nucleotides: TGTGCCAGCAGCTTGGCCCCGGGACAGTACTCCTACGAGCAGTACTTC. Translation: CASSLAPGQYSYEQYF.

This clone was found once. The junction shows a germline mismatch at one end, possibly a read error. The chain is built from TRBV2 and TRBJ2-2; 9 nucleotides line up with TRBD2. CDR1 SNHLY and CDR2 FYNNEI come from the germline V gene. The CDR3 is 15 residues long. CDR3 residues: CARSGGGGAIGELFF. Here the CDR3 DNA reads TGTGCCCGCAGTGGAGGCGGGGGGGCCATCGGGGAGCTGTTTTTT. The whole variable domain, remainder taken from reference TRBV2 and TRBJ2-2, is EPEVTQTPSHQVTQMGQEVILRCVPISNHLYFYWYRQILGQKVEFLVSFYNNEISEKSEIFDDQFSVERPDGSNFTLKIRSTKLEDSAMYFCARSGGGGAIGELFFGEGSRLTVL.

The V gene is TRBV7-8, the J gene TRBJ1-2, with TRBD1 matching over 7 bases. The CDR3 has 14 residues. Germline-derived CDR1 and CDR2 are SGHVS and FQNEAQ. After removal of 4 bases from V and 1 base from J, the junction contained 3 bases not matched to a gene. CDR3: CASSSRDSNYGYTF. The CDR3, as DNA: TGTGCCAGCAGCTCCCGGGACAGTAACTATGGCTACACCTTC.

The rearrangement uses TRBV4-1 and TRBJ2-5; 9 bases align to TRBD1. CDR1 is MGHRA, CDR2 YSYEKL, per germline. The CDR3 covers 16 residues. V was pared by 0 bases and J by 4 bases, with 6 bases of the junction left unmatched. The CDR3 DNA sequence: TGCGCCAGCAGCCAAGAACCGACAGGGGGAGTAGAGACCCAGTACTTC. Encoded protein: CASSQEPTGGVETQYF.

This clone appeared a few times. This chain connects TRBV7-6 to TRBJ2-5, with 10 bases lining up with TRBD2. Unmatched junction bases numbered 22, after V lost 0 bases and J lost 3 bases. This CDR3 comprises 22 residues. Germline lookup yields CDR1 SGHVS and CDR2 FNYEAQ. Here the CDR3 DNA reads TGTGCCAGCAGCTTAGCGCACATGGGCATAGCGGGGGGATATGGTTACGAAGAGACCCAGTACTTC. Protein sequence: CASSLAHMGIAGGYGYEETQYF.

V is TRBV10-3 and J is TRBJ2-7, with a possible D match to TRBD1 (5 bases). The CDR3 runs 15 residues. V lost 3 bases to trimming and J lost 2 bases, with 14 bases between them. Germline assignment: CDR1 ENHRY and CDR2 SYGVKD. DNA for the CDR3: TGTGCCATCAGTGACGTCAGGGATATTACCTACGAGCAGTACTTC. Translation: CAISDVRDITYEQYF.

This chain uses TRBV14 with TRBJ2-7; D is perhaps TRBD1 (6 bases). V was clipped by 1 base and J by 2 bases, with 15 bases between them. The CDR3 has 16 residues. CDR1 is SGHDN, CDR2 FVKESK, per germline. The CDR3 coding sequence is TGTGCCAGCAGCCAAGGGGCCCGGGACATCGCCTACGAGCAGTACTTC. Protein sequence: CASSQGARDIAYEQYF. Full variable domain (outside the CDR3, taken from reference TRBV14 and TRBJ2-7): EAGVTQFPSHSVIEKGQTVTLRCDPISGHDNLYWYRRVMGKEIKFLLHFVKESKQDESGMPNNRFLAERTGGTYSTLKVQPAELEDSGVYFCASSQGARDIAYEQYFGPGTRLTVT.

V gene TRBV19 combines with J gene TRBJ1-3, with D perhaps TRBD1 (5 bases). This CDR3 has 17 amino acids. Trimming stripped 5 bases from V and 4 bases from J, with 21 bases between. CDR1 and CDR2 (germline): LNHDA, SQIVND (reference sequence). Here the CDR3 reads CASSALPTTGAGNTIYF. CDR3 nucleotides: TGTGCCAGTAGTGCCCTGCCGACCACAGGCGCCGGAAACACCATATATTTT.

A word on this clone: This CDR3 is also generated by other DNA sequences in the sample. J is TRBJ2-2 and V is TRBV11-2; D remains unclear. Deletions cut 5 bases from V and 1 base from J, with 8 bases between. The CDR3 runs 14 residues. Germline-derived CDR1 and CDR2 are SGHAT and FQNNGV. The CDR3 sequence: CASSRRGNTGELFF. CDR3 coding DNA: TGTGCCAGCAGCCGGCGAGGGAACACCGGGGAGCTGTTTTTT.

A single count supports this clone. The V gene is TRBV5-6, the J gene TRBJ1-2; D ambiguous. CDR1 SGHDT and CDR2 YYEEEE come from the germline V gene. The CDR3 covers 13 residues. Trimming pared 0 bases from V and 7 bases from J, leaving 10 bases between. CDR3 amino acids: CASSLVVKTGYTF. CDR3 in DNA: TGTGCCAGCAGCTTGGTAGTCAAAACTGGCTACACCTTC.

The chain joins TRBV7-2 to TRBJ1-6; 7 bases line up with TRBD1. J was trimmed by 7 bases and V by 4 bases; bases with no gene match: 10. Germline CDR1 reads SGHTA; CDR2 reads FQGNSA. The length of the CDR3 is 16 residues. CDR3 DNA: TGTGCCAGCAGCTCCTACAGGGGTATCCGGAATTCACCCCTCCACTTT. Its protein is CASSSYRGIRNSPLHF.

The chain links TRBV16 to TRBJ2-3; 9 bases are a match to TRBD1. This CDR3 contains 17 residues. The germline CDR1 and CDR2 sequences are KGHSY and FQNENV. With 2 bases clipped from V and 1 base from J, the junction kept 7 bases outside the gene matches. CDR3 coding DNA: TGTGCCAGCAGCCAAAGGGTACGGACAGGGGGCACAGATACGCAGTATTTT. Its protein is CASSQRVRTGGTDTQYF.

The J gene is TRBJ1-3, the V gene TRBV7-9; 9 bases are shared with TRBD1. The junction had 9 bases not matched to a gene; V was cut back by 5 bases and J by 4 bases. The CDR3 consists of 16 residues. Germline CDR1 is SEHNR and CDR2 is FQNEAQ (reference sequence). The DNA for the CDR3 is TGTGCCAGCAGCCCGTTTTGGGACAGGGAGGGAAACACCATATATTTT. Translated, it gives CASSPFWDREGNTIYF.

V gene TRBV27 combines with J gene TRBJ2-1; TRBD1 aligns across 7 bases. The CDR3 loop spans 13 amino acids. The germline V gene encodes CDR1 MNHEY and CDR2 SMNVEV (reference sequence). J gave up 13 bases and V 10 bases, and 16 bases lay outside the gene matches. The CDR3 DNA follows: TGTGCCACCCGGCCCCCAGGGGGTGACGGACAGTTCTTC. This encodes CATRPPGGDGQFF.

This sequence joins TRBV5-4 and TRBJ2-4; 10 bases map to TRBD1. The CDR3 spans 15 residues. The V and J ends lost 7 bases and 3 bases, in that order; junction bases with no gene match: 7. Germline lookup yields CDR1 SGHNT and CDR2 YYREEE (reference sequence). Written as DNA, the CDR3 is TGTGCCAGCTCCGGACAGGGGGGAGGCAAAAACATTCAGTACTTC. This translates into CASSGQGGGKNIQYF.

This chain joins TRBV27 and TRBJ2-2, with 10 bases lining up with TRBD1. Germline V gene lookup returns CDR1 MNHEY and CDR2 SMNVEV (reference sequence). V gave up 6 bases and J gave up 5 bases; unmatched junction bases: 6. The CDR3 is 15 amino acids. DNA for the CDR3: TGTGCCAGCAGCTTCGGGACAGGGGTAACCGGGGAGCTGTTTTTT. Translated, it gives CASSFGTGVTGELFF.

This clone showed up just a few times. The V gene is TRBV2, the J gene TRBJ2-5; 15 bases agree with TRBD2. With V trimmed by 7 bases and J by 5 bases, 5 bases remained unmatched. The CDR3 covers 15 residues. The germline V gene has CDR1 SNHLY and CDR2 FYNNEI. The CDR3 sequence: CASKGLAGGHETQYF. DNA for the CDR3: TGTGCCAGCAAAGGACTAGCGGGGGGGCATGAGACCCAGTACTTC.

This clone has only a few counts. In DNA, the CDR3 is TGTGCCAGCACCTCCGGGGATAGCAATCAGCCCCAGCATTTT. This gives the protein CASTSGDSNQPQHF. The V gene is TRBV27, the J gene TRBJ1-5; D gene unclear. The CDR3 has 14 amino acids. The V gene's germline CDR1 is MNHEY and CDR2 SMNVEV (reference sequence). Between the trimmed V and J ends, which lost 7 bases and 0 bases, there was a span of 10 bases.

This clone showed up just a few times. The J gene is TRBJ1-2, the V gene TRBV10-3, with TRBD1 identical over 8 bases. This CDR3 spans 14 amino acids. V was clipped by 7 bases and J by 5 bases; unmatched bases: 9. Looked up from germline, CDR1 is ENHRY and CDR2 is SYGVKD. Written as DNA, the CDR3 is TGTGCCATCAACCCGGACAGGGACGAGTATGGCTACACCTTC. This sequence encodes CAINPDRDEYGYTF.

The CDR3: CAIRGQGGPDTDTQYF. The CDR3 DNA follows: TGTGCCATCAGGGGCCAGGGTGGTCCGGACACAGATACGCAGTATTTT. The genes are TRBV10-3 and TRBJ2-3; the D gene is possibly TRBD1 (5 bases). V was pared by 6 bases and J by 2 bases, with 18 bases between. Germline lookup yields CDR1 ENHRY and CDR2 SYGVKD. The CDR3 has 16 amino acids.

The V and J genes are TRBV18 and TRBJ1-2; D is possibly TRBD1 (6 bases). Trimming removed 5 bases at V and 6 bases at J, with 19 bases between. Germline values: CDR1 KGHSH, CDR2 LQKENI. The CDR3 has 15 amino acids. The CDR3 spells CASSAGQRGYNGYTF. DNA of the CDR3: TGTGCCAGCTCAGCAGGACAGCGCGGATATAATGGCTACACCTTC.

This chain joins TRBV21-1 and TRBJ1-6; TRBD1, the table's D call, lacks a check against the DNA. TRBV21-1 is given as a pseudogene. The CDR3 is made up of 17 amino acids. The DNA for the CDR3 is TGTGCCAGCAGCAAAAGGCAGGCCCACCGGAATAATTCACCCCTCCACTTT. As protein: CASSKRQAHRNNSPLHF.